This TCR beta chain was profiled in a study of blood T cell repertoires in COVID-19. The overall study: The United States, Italy and Spain provided the acute and convalescent COVID-19 samples.

The CDR3 contains 15 residues. V lost 3 bases and J lost 0, with 10 bases in between. In germline, CDR1 is LNHDA, CDR2 SQIVND (reference sequence). Comment on this clone: Within the sample, other DNA sequences also encode this same CDR3.

This study enrolled people aged about 18 to 100 from around 26 US geographic areas. Profiled with immunoSEQ multiplex PCR; TCRdb holds only in-frame clones, not every one. The sample records approximately 140,000 clones, more than 70% being singletons. The sample consisted of PBMCs or T cells enriched from blood (not recorded which). The source is a man between 35 and 55 years old with acute COVID-19. The chain recombines TRBV19 with TRBJ2-3; D is perhaps TRBD2 (6 bases). DNA of the CDR3: TGTGCCAGTAGTATCGGGAGCGGGAGCACAGATACGCAGTATTTT. This codes for CASSIGSGSTDTQYF.